The source of this TCR beta chain is a study of cytomegalovirus exposure and HLA in healthy donors. Germline CDR1 reads SGHDT; CDR2 reads YYEEEE. With 4 bases clipped from V and 8 bases from J, the junction kept 9 bases outside the gene matches. The CDR3 sequence is 14 residues long. PCR primers comprised 60 Vbeta and 13 Jbeta primers. This table comes from immunoSEQ multiplex PCR, and its TCRdb copy is limited to in-frame clones, with some not included. The sample comprises 95,000 to 150,000 clones, 80% of which are singletons, and approximately 0.22% rests with the top ten. This clone has just a few counts.

The receptor's source is a man aged 50 to 60 in good health and CMV-seronegative. The sequenced sample consisted of PBMCs. J is TRBJ1-1 and V is TRBV5-6, with 9 bases matching TRBD1. Here the CDR3 DNA reads TGTGCCAGCAGCACGACAGGGGGACCAACAGAAGCTTTCTTT. It yields the protein CASSTTGGPTEAFF.